This entry describes one T cell receptor (beta chain). The target antigen is unknown. This specimen belongs to a study of prognosis after radiotherapy for stage I lung cancer. Looking at the study overall: There were 15 or so patients with newly diagnosed primary stage I lung tumors and a handful of patients with oligometastatic NSCLC after surgical resection of the primary tumor. The study enrolled about a dozen men and about six women as patients, aged about 50 to 84 with a median of nearly 75 years.

Points from the study as a whole: Unique TCR clone counts went down once patients had stereotactic body radiation therapy, median roughly 9,900 versus 7,200.

Genomic DNA provided the template from which TCR beta CDR3 was amplified by two-round multiplex PCR. Round-one PCR had primers specific to each TRBV and TRBJ gene. TCRdb analysed the multiplex PCR reads with MiXCR anew, one entry per CDR3 protein. The table lists roughly 32,000 distinct CDR3 sequences, 35% to 45% of them singletons. Sequencing used PBMCs, obtained before or after stereotactic body radiation therapy (not recorded which). The source is a donor over 45 with non-small cell lung cancer.

The CDR3 DNA follows: TGTGCCAGCAGGTCCCTCGGGACAGGGCGAGGCTACACCTTC. Protein: CASRSLGTGRGYTF. The chain has TRBV7-2 and TRBJ1-2; 9 bases match TRBD1. Per the germline V gene, CDR1 is SGHTA and CDR2 is FQGNSA. This CDR3 spans 14 amino acids. After removal of 6 bases from V and 8 bases from J, the junction contained 10 bases not matched to a gene.